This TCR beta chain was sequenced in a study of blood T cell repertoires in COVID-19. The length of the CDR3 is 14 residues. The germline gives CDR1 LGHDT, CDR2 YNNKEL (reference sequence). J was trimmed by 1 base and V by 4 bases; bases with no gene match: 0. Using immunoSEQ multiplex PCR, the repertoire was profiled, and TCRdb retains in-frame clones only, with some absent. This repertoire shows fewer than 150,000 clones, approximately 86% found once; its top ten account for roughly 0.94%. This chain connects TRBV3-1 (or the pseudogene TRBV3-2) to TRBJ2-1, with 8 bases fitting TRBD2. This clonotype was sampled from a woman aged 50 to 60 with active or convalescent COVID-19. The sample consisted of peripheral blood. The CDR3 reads CASSPSGSYNEQFF. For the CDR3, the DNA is TGTGCCAGCAGCCCTAGCGGGTCCTACAATGAGCAGTTCTTC.